Presented here are 18 T cell receptor beta chains from one specimen sequenced in a study of vaccination and CD4 T cells after COVID-19. Treatment in this sample: roughly 10-day PBMC culture with coronavirus spike peptide pools or control peptides (ViraFEST assay). CD4+ T cells that had been cultured provided DNA sequenced with the Oncomine TCR Beta short-read assay. TCRdb recomputed calls from the PCR reads with MiXCR, one row per CDR3 protein. Found here are over 10,000 distinct CDR3 sequences, approximately 57% of them singletons; the top ten hold around 9%. These TCRs' antigens remain unknown. Material for sequencing was CD4+ T cells from blood, cultured in vitro. The receptors were sampled from a human donor who had recovered from COVID-19.

This clonotype was seen a handful of times. The rearrangement links TRBV2 to TRBJ1-2; D perhaps matches TRBD1 (5 bases). CDR1 is SNHLY and CDR2 is FYNNEI in the germline V gene. The CDR3 sequence is 13 residues long. Trimming pared 7 bases from V and 3 bases from J, leaving 12 bases between. The CDR3 coding sequence is TGTGCCAGCACCGGGGCGGGACACTATGGCTACACCTTC. This codes for CASTGAGHYGYTF.

V is TRBV19 and J is TRBJ2-7; D is perhaps TRBD2 (5 bases). V lost 10 bases and J 2 bases, leaving 12 bases between the germline ends. CDR3 length: 12 amino acids. CDR1 and CDR2 (germline): LNHDA, SQIVND (reference sequence). The CDR3 spells CATLSGTYEQYF. In DNA form, the CDR3 reads TGTGCCACCCTCTCGGGGACCTACGAGCAGTACTTC.

The chain has TRBV6-1 and TRBJ2-7; 7 bases align to TRBD1. Germline lookup yields CDR1 MNHNS and CDR2 SASEGT. This CDR3 is 14 amino acids long. V gave up 5 bases and J gave up 5 bases; unmatched junction bases: 9. CDR3 region: CASSPGTVDHEQYF. The DNA of the CDR3 is TGTGCCAGCAGTCCCGGGACAGTCGACCACGAGCAGTACTTC.

The chain carries TRBV12-3 or TRBV12-4 and TRBJ1-2; perhaps TRBD1 as D (6 bases). The V and J ends lost 2 bases and 7 bases respectively, with 11 bases between them. The CDR3 is made up of 13 amino acids. The CDR3 sequence is CASSLQGTSGYTF. The CDR3 coding sequence is TGTGCCAGCAGTTTACAGGGGACGTCTGGCTACACCTTC.

The V and J genes are TRBV15 and TRBJ1-1; 8 bases agree with TRBD1. CDR1 is LNHNV, CDR2 YYDKDF, per germline (reference sequence). The CDR3 loop spans 14 amino acids. Trimming took 0 bases from V and 6 from J; bases not matched to a gene: 3. The CDR3 DNA reads as TGTGCCACCAGCAGAGACCAGGGGGCTCCTGAAGCTTTCTTT. It yields the protein CATSRDQGAPEAFF.

This clonotype is termed medium-sized. V and J are TRBV28 and TRBJ1-2; no reliable D call. With 2 bases removed from V and 8 bases from J, the gap between germline ends came to 12 bases. This CDR3 region has 13 residues. Germline CDR1 MDHEN, CDR2 SYDVKM. Written as DNA, the CDR3 is TGTGCCAGCAGTTTACGGGCATGGGTAGGCTACACCTTC. Translation gives CASSLRAWVGYTF.

The chain couples TRBV6-2 or TRBV6-3 to TRBJ1-1; no clear D. From germline, CDR1 is MNHEY and CDR2 SVGEGT. The CDR3 has 12 amino acids. V was trimmed by 6 bases and J by 5 bases, leaving 10 bases between them. The CDR3 is CASRDGRTEAFF. The CDR3 DNA follows: TGTGCCAGCAGAGACGGCCGTACTGAAGCTTTCTTT.

The CDR3 reads CASSFRTGSNEQFF. In nucleotides, the CDR3 is TGTGCCAGCAGTTTTCGTACAGGGAGCAATGAGCAGTTCTTC. The rearrangement links TRBV12-3 or TRBV12-4 to TRBJ2-1, with a weak D call TRBD1 (6 bases). The CDR3 is 14 amino acids. Trimming cost V 3 bases and J 6 bases, with 12 bases left between them.

V usage is TRBV20-1 and J usage is TRBJ1-5; no firm D call. V lost 1 base and J 5 bases, leaving 15 bases between the germline ends. The CDR3 has 15 residues. Germline V lookup: CDR1 DFQATT, CDR2 SNEGSKA (reference sequence). CDR3 DNA sequence: TGCAGTGCTAGAGCCACCCGGGGTGTCGATCAGCCCCAGCATTTT. The encoded protein is CSARATRGVDQPQHF.

This clonotype was seen only a few times. The genes are TRBV2 and TRBJ1-5; D is uncertain. The V end was cut by 8 bases, the J end by 7 bases, with 3 bases between. In germline, CDR1 is SNHLY, CDR2 FYNNEI. This CDR3 is 9 amino acids long. The CDR3 is CASGQPQHF. DNA of the CDR3: TGTGCCAGCGGGCAGCCCCAGCATTTT.

This chain links TRBV6-2 or TRBV6-3 with TRBJ2-5; a possible D gene is TRBD2 (5 bases). The CDR3 spans 14 residues. Trimming pared 6 bases from V and 2 bases from J, leaving 13 bases between. Per germline, CDR1 MNHEY and CDR2 SVGEGT. The CDR3 spells CASRRTASQETQYF. In nucleotides, the CDR3 is TGTGCCAGCAGGCGGACTGCGTCACAAGAGACCCAGTACTTC.

This clonotype counts as medium-sized (0.01 to 0.1%). The rearrangement uses TRBV6-1 and TRBJ1-1; 9 nucleotides line up with TRBD1. CDR3 size: 14 residues. The J segment lost 4 bases and the V segment lost 6 bases, leaving 6 bases of the junction unmatched. CDR1 and CDR2 from the germline V gene are MNHNS and SASEGT. The CDR3 spells CASRVQTGGTEAFF. Written as DNA, the CDR3 is TGTGCCAGCAGGGTTCAGACAGGGGGCACTGAAGCTTTCTTT.

The chain is built from TRBV24-1 and TRBJ2-1; 7 nucleotides line up with TRBD2. Losses at the gene ends were 4 bases for V and 10 bases for J; bases not matched to a gene: 12. Germline CDR1 and CDR2: KGHDR and SFDVKD. The CDR3 spans 15 residues. The CDR3 protein is CATSDTGTTVWEQFF. The CDR3 nucleotides read TGTGCCACCAGTGACACCGGGACTACCGTCTGGGAGCAGTTCTTC.

This clonotype appeared once. The gene calls are TRBV2 and TRBJ1-1, with D unresolved. From germline, CDR1 is SNHLY and CDR2 FYNNEI. The V end was cut by 1 base, the J end by 4 bases, with 7 bases between. This CDR3 spans 13 amino acids. The CDR3 DNA is TGTGCCAGCAGTGAAGAGCAGGCCACTGAAGCTTTCTTT. It is translated as CASSEEQATEAFF.

This clonotype has just a few counts. This chain joins TRBV6-5 and TRBJ2-5; 14 bases align to TRBD2. The germline CDR1 and CDR2 sequences are MNHEY and SVGAGI. The CDR3 is 17 amino acids. The V gene end was trimmed by 4 bases and the J gene end by 5 bases; junction bases not matched to a gene: 9. The CDR3 here is CASSSGTSGRGRETQYF. The DNA of the CDR3 is TGTGCCAGCAGTTCCGGGACTAGCGGGAGAGGTAGGGAGACCCAGTACTTC.

The chain couples TRBV7-9 to TRBJ1-2; tentatively, D is TRBD1 (5 bases). This CDR3 spans 14 amino acids. Germline V lookup: CDR1 SEHNR, CDR2 FQNEAQ (reference sequence). V was shortened by 1 base and J by 4 bases, with 10 bases between the two germline ends. The CDR3 DNA reads TGTGCCAGCAGCTTAGAGGGGCTGGGCTATGGCTACACCTTC. Amino acids: CASSLEGLGYGYTF.

There are a few counts of this clonotype. V is TRBV19 and J is TRBJ1-4, with TRBD1 matching over 7 bases. V shed 5 bases and J 6 bases; nucleotides not matched to a gene: 9. In germline, CDR1 is LNHDA, CDR2 SQIVND (reference sequence). This CDR3 region has 15 residues. As DNA, the CDR3 is TGTGCCAGTAGTCGAATAGGGGGCCAGGATGAAAAACTGTTTTTT. Amino acids: CASSRIGGQDEKLFF.

The CDR3 spells CASSFLTGANYGYTF. The DNA of the CDR3 is TGTGCCAGCAGCTTCCTTACAGGGGCAAACTATGGCTACACCTTC. The rearrangement links TRBV5-5 to TRBJ1-2, with TRBD1 matching over 7 bases. The V gene's germline CDR1 is SGHKS and CDR2 YYEKEE (reference sequence). This CDR3 has 15 amino acids. With V trimmed by 2 bases and J by 2 bases, 6 bases remained unmatched. The whole variable domain, remainder taken from reference TRBV5-5 and TRBJ1-2, is DAGVTQSPTHLIKTRGQQVTLRCSPISGHKSVSWYQQVLGQGPQFIFQYYEKEERGRGNFPDRFSARQFPNYSSELNVNALLLGDSALYLCASSFLTGANYGYTFGSGTRLTVV.